This passage covers 16 T cell receptor beta chains from one sample sequenced in a study of T cells after yellow fever vaccination. Using its own MiXCR run on the 5' RACE reads, TCRdb lists one record per CDR3 protein. The sample lists around 350,000 distinct CDR3 sequences, about 9.9% occurring once. Sequencing was performed on PBMCs, taken on the day of the first yellow fever vaccination. These TCRs come from a man in his late teens or twenties who received the YFV17D yellow fever vaccine.

The chain links TRBV6-1 to TRBJ2-5; D perhaps matches TRBD1 (6 bases). Trimming removed 7 bases at V and 3 bases at J, with 15 bases between. Germline-derived CDR1 and CDR2 are MNHNS and SASEGT. The CDR3 has 14 amino acids. CDR3 coding DNA: TGTGCCAGCAACAGGCCCAGGGGAAAAGAGACCCAGTACTTC. It translates to CASNRPRGKETQYF.

A few counts support this clonotype. Its ends do not fully match the called genes, so a read error is possible. The chain couples TRBV20-1 to TRBJ2-7; TRBD2 aligns across 10 bases. The V gene's germline CDR1 is DFQATT and CDR2 SNEGSKA (reference sequence). CDR3 size: 16 residues. The CDR3 loop reads CCARDLSGGAFYEQYF. As DNA, the CDR3 is TGCTGTGCTAGAGATCTAAGCGGGGGGGCCTTCTACGAGCAGTACTTC.

The CDR3 nucleotides are TGTGCCACCAGTGACTCAGATCCAGGGAGTGGCTACACCTTC. Amino acid sequence: CATSDSDPGSGYTF. The gene calls are TRBV24-1 and TRBJ1-2; D may be TRBD1 (5 bases). The V and J ends lost 4 bases and 7 bases respectively, with 15 bases between them. The CDR3 extends over 14 amino acids. The V gene's germline CDR1 is KGHDR and CDR2 SFDVKD.

In its sample, this clonotype ranks as medium-sized (0.01 to 0.1%). The genes are TRBV12-3 or TRBV12-4 and TRBJ2-1; D is perhaps TRBD1 or TRBD2 (5 bases each). The CDR3 is 16 amino acids. V lost 5 bases to trimming and J lost 5 bases, with 19 bases between them. CDR3 DNA sequence: TGTGCCAGCAGTCCCCCCAGGGCTAGCCCTAACAATGAGCAGTTCTTC. This codes for CASSPPRASPNNEQFF.

V and J are TRBV13 and TRBJ2-5; D tentatively reads TRBD1 or TRBD2 (5 bases each). Trimming cost V 6 bases and J 2 bases, with 10 bases left between them. CDR3 length: 13 residues. Germline CDR1 is PRHDT and CDR2 is FYEKMQ (reference sequence). The CDR3 region has the DNA TGTGCCAGCAGGAGGGCAGGGCAAGAGACCCAGTACTTC. This translates into CASRRAGQETQYF.

Only a few counts were recorded for this clonotype. This chain's CDR3 is CASSQGRGGARGTEAFF. The CDR3 DNA reads as TGCGCCAGCAGCCAAGGTAGGGGGGGCGCAAGGGGCACTGAAGCTTTCTTT. The rearrangement joins TRBV4-1 to TRBJ1-1; possibly TRBD1 for D (6 bases). The germline gives CDR1 MGHRA, CDR2 YSYEKL. The V gene lost 1 base and the J gene lost 4 bases, with 19 bases spanning the gap. This CDR3 has 17 amino acids.

This chain joins TRBV20-1 and TRBJ2-3; 8 nucleotides agree with TRBD1. The length of the CDR3 is 14 residues. J was trimmed by 5 bases and V by 0 bases; bases with no gene match: 4. Germline values: CDR1 DFQATT, CDR2 SNEGSKA (reference sequence). CDR3 nucleotides: TGCAGTGCTAGAGATCGGACAGGGCGAGATACGCAGTATTTT. It encodes CSARDRTGRDTQYF.

This clonotype was seen a handful of times. The chain couples TRBV11-2 to TRBJ2-7, with TRBD2 matching over 13 bases. The CDR3 contains 19 residues. Unmatched junction bases numbered 12, after V lost 2 bases and J lost 2 bases. Germline CDR1 and CDR2: SGHAT and FQNNGV. In nucleotides, the CDR3 is TGTGCCAGCAGCTTAAGGGGGGGGACTAGCGGGGCCGAAACCTACGAGCAGTACTTC. This encodes CASSLRGGTSGAETYEQYF.

This rearrangement joins TRBV5-5 to TRBJ2-7; D gene ambiguous. This CDR3 comprises 14 residues. The germline CDR1 and CDR2 sequences are SGHKS and YYEKEE (reference sequence). Trimming cost V 9 bases and J 3 bases, with 19 bases left between them. CDR3 bases: TGTGCCATGAGCCCCGGGCTTATCTGCTACGAGCAGTACTTC. Translated, it gives CAMSPGLICYEQYF.

This clonotype has just a few counts. V gene TRBV5-1 combines with J gene TRBJ2-2, with a tentative D call TRBD2 (5 bases). This CDR3 is built from 11 residues. Germline assignment: CDR1 SGHRS and CDR2 YFSETQ. The V end was cut by 5 bases, the J end by 6 bases, with 5 bases between. CDR3 sequence (DNA): TGCGCCAGCAGGGAGGCCGGGGAGCTGTTTTTT. It translates to CASREAGELFF.

V is TRBV10-3 and J is TRBJ1-5; TRBD1 matches at 7 bases. From germline, CDR1 is ENHRY and CDR2 SYGVKD. V gave up 3 bases and J gave up 6 bases; unmatched junction bases: 5. The CDR3 contains 14 residues. CDR3 sequence (DNA): TGTGCCATCAGTGAAGACAGGGTGGGTCAGCCCCAGCATTTT. It specifies CAISEDRVGQPQHF.

The rearrangement uses TRBV5-4 and TRBJ2-5; D could derive from TRBD1 or TRBD2 (5 bases each). The CDR3 covers 12 residues. The germline V and J ends were trimmed by 9 bases and 2 bases, with 11 bases remaining between them. In germline, CDR1 is SGHNT, CDR2 YYREEE (reference sequence). The CDR3 loop reads CATSGRQETQYF. The CDR3 bases are TGTGCCACCTCGGGGCGGCAAGAGACCCAGTACTTC.

The chain couples TRBV11-1 to TRBJ2-1; weak D call: TRBD1 (6 bases). Germline CDR1 and CDR2: SGHAT and FQDESV (reference sequence). V gave up 7 bases and J gave up 0 bases, with 13 bases separating them. This CDR3 contains 15 residues. As DNA, the CDR3 is TGTGCCAGCACGAGACAGGCCCACTCCTACAATGAGCAGTTCTTC. Its protein product is CASTRQAHSYNEQFF.

There are many counts of this clonotype. V gene TRBV6-4 combines with J gene TRBJ2-7; D is perhaps TRBD1 (6 bases). This CDR3 region has 15 residues. From germline, CDR1 is MRHNA and CDR2 SNTAGT. Trimming shortened V by 2 bases and J by 4 bases, and 15 bases separated the two germline ends. The CDR3 is CASSDGTGKIYEQYF. The CDR3, as DNA: TGTGCCAGCAGTGACGGAACAGGGAAAATTTACGAGCAGTACTTC.

The V call is TRBV20-1, the J call TRBJ1-1; D possibly corresponds to TRBD1 (5 bases). Germline CDR1 DFQATT, CDR2 SNEGSKA (reference sequence). With 6 bases removed from V and 5 bases from J, the gap between germline ends came to 13 bases. The length of the CDR3 is 12 residues. The CDR3, as DNA: TGCAGTGCCATAGGGGCTTGGACTGAAGCTTTCTTT. This sequence encodes CSAIGAWTEAFF.

This clonotype showed up many times. The V gene is TRBV12-3 or TRBV12-4, the J gene TRBJ2-1, with 8 bases aligning to TRBD1. The CDR3 spans 14 residues. J lost 8 bases, V lost 8 bases, and 11 bases had no gene match. The CDR3 DNA is TGTGCCAGCCTGGCAGGGGGCTATAGCGATGAGCAGTTCTTC. This encodes CASLAGGYSDEQFF.